Listed below are T cell receptor beta chains from one sample, sequenced in a study of spatial heterogeneity in lung cancer. TCRdb re-called the 5' RACE reads through MiXCR, storing one row per CDR3 protein. The sample lists tens of thousands of distinct CDR3 sequences, 4% to 6% seen once, with more than 25% in the top ten. The sequencing here drew on PBMCs, taken at surgery. The receptors were gathered from a female donor with early-stage non-small cell lung cancer. Both conserved end residues are part of each CDR3. The order of the fields is V gene, J gene, clone size, D gene, CDR3 DNA, CDR3 protein. D genes are given only for firm matches. A clone size is listed for some rows: how often the clone was seen (once, few, many), or a class if it is expanded.

V gene: TRBV20-1; J gene: TRBJ2-5; clone size: .; D gene: TRBD2; CDR3 DNA: TGCAGTGCTACAGCTCGGGGGGGAAACCAAGAGACCCAGTACTTC; CDR3 protein: CSATARGGNQETQYF
V gene: TRBV20-1; J gene: TRBJ1-5; clone size: many; D gene: .; CDR3 DNA: TGCAGTGCTAGGGGGGCAGCGAATCAGCCCCAGCATTTT; CDR3 protein: CSARGAANQPQHF
V gene: TRBV20-1; J gene: TRBJ2-5; clone size: many; D gene: TRBD2; CDR3 DNA: TGCAGTGCGCGACTAGCCTTACTTTCTGAGACCCAGTACTTC; CDR3 protein: CSARLALLSETQYF
V gene: TRBV5-4; J gene: TRBJ2-3; clone size: many; D gene: .; CDR3 DNA: TGTGCCAGCAGCTTGAACACAGATACGCAGTATTTT; CDR3 protein: CASSLNTDTQYF
V gene: TRBV12-3/TRBV12-4; J gene: TRBJ1-1; clone size: many; D gene: .; CDR3 DNA: TGTGCCAGCAGCCGTGGGACCTCGAACACTGAAGCTTTCTTT; CDR3 protein: CASSRGTSNTEAFF
V gene: TRBV2; J gene: TRBJ1-2; clone size: many; D gene: .; CDR3 DNA: TGTGCCAGCAGTGTGGGAAGTAACTATGGCTACACCTTC; CDR3 protein: CASSVGSNYGYTF
V gene: TRBV20-1; J gene: TRBJ2-7; clone size: .; D gene: .; CDR3 DNA: TGCAGTTCTCTGGATCATAGGGGGTCCTACGAGCAGTACTTC; CDR3 protein: CSSLDHRGSYEQYF
V gene: TRBV20-1; J gene: TRBJ1-2; clone size: many; D gene: TRBD1; CDR3 DNA: TGCAGTGCTAGTAGCGGGACAGGGGACTATGGCTACACCTTC; CDR3 protein: CSASSGTGDYGYTF
V gene: TRBV4-3; J gene: TRBJ2-6; clone size: many; D gene: .; CDR3 DNA: TGCGCCAGCAGCCAAGAGTGGGTCTCTGGGGCCAACGTCCTGACTTTC; CDR3 protein: CASSQEWVSGANVLTF
V gene: TRBV4-3; J gene: TRBJ2-3; clone size: many; D gene: TRBD2; CDR3 DNA: TGCGCCAGCAGCCCATCCAGTAGCGGGAGGACAGATACGCAGTATTTT; CDR3 protein: CASSPSSSGRTDTQYF
V gene: TRBV6-2/TRBV6-3; J gene: TRBJ2-5; clone size: many; D gene: TRBD2; CDR3 DNA: TGTGCCAGCAGTTCCCTCTTACTAGCGGGAGTGAAAGAGACCCAGTACTTC; CDR3 protein: CASSSLLLAGVKETQYF
V gene: TRBV5-1; J gene: TRBJ1-6; clone size: many; D gene: TRBD1; CDR3 DNA: TGCGCCAGCAGCTCAAGGGGGTCCGGGACAGCCAATTCACCCCTCCACTTT; CDR3 protein: CASSSRGSGTANSPLHF
V gene: TRBV5-1; J gene: TRBJ2-7; clone size: medium-sized; D gene: .; CDR3 DNA: TGCGCCAGCAGCACCGGGACGTTTTACGAGCAGTACTTC; CDR3 protein: CASSTGTFYEQYF
V gene: TRBV7-9; J gene: TRBJ1-3; clone size: few; D gene: .; CDR3 DNA: TGTGCCAGCAGCTTAGGACGGGGCTTCAGCTCTGGAAACACCATATATTTT; CDR3 protein: CASSLGRGFSSGNTIYF
V gene: TRBV9; J gene: TRBJ2-1; clone size: many; D gene: TRBD1; CDR3 DNA: TGTGCCAGCAGCGTAGGACAGGGGCCCAGGGGGAGCTCCTACAATGAGCAGTTCTTC; CDR3 protein: CASSVGQGPRGSSYNEQFF
V gene: TRBV5-4; J gene: TRBJ2-7; clone size: many; D gene: TRBD1; CDR3 DNA: TGTGCCAGCAGCACTGACAGGGTCGGCGAGCAGTACTTC; CDR3 protein: CASSTDRVGEQYF
V gene: TRBV28; J gene: TRBJ2-3; clone size: many; D gene: TRBD2; CDR3 DNA: TGTGCCAGCAGTCTGACTAGCGGGAGCCTCACCCGCACAGATACGCAGTATTTT; CDR3 protein: CASSLTSGSLTRTDTQYF
V gene: TRBV10-3; J gene: TRBJ2-3; clone size: many; D gene: TRBD2; CDR3 DNA: TGTGCCACCGCCGTAGCGGGAGGCGGAGATACGCAGTATTTT; CDR3 protein: CATAVAGGGDTQYF
V gene: TRBV29-1; J gene: TRBJ2-5; clone size: many; D gene: .; CDR3 DNA: TGCAGCGCCCTGTGGGAGACCCAGTACTTC; CDR3 protein: CSALWETQYF
V gene: TRBV7-2; J gene: TRBJ2-7; clone size: many; D gene: .; CDR3 DNA: TGTGCCAGCAGCTTAGTGAGCAGAACCTACGAGCAGTACTTC; CDR3 protein: CASSLVSRTYEQYF
V gene: TRBV12-3/TRBV12-4; J gene: TRBJ1-1; clone size: many; D gene: TRBD1; CDR3 DNA: TGTGCCAGCAGTTGGACAGGGGGGATCGCTGAAGCTTTCTTT; CDR3 protein: CASSWTGGIAEAFF
V gene: TRBV7-9; J gene: TRBJ2-5; clone size: .; D gene: TRBD2; CDR3 DNA: TGTGCCAGCAGCTTAGGACGGGTAGCGGGGTACCAGCAAGAGACCCAGTACTTC; CDR3 protein: CASSLGRVAGYQQETQYF
V gene: TRBV6-2/TRBV6-3; J gene: TRBJ2-5; clone size: many; D gene: .; CDR3 DNA: TGTGCCAGCGGAACCGAGACCCAGTACTTC; CDR3 protein: CASGTETQYF
V gene: TRBV18; J gene: TRBJ2-2; clone size: many; D gene: TRBD1; CDR3 DNA: TGTGCCAGCTCACCAGGGACAGCGGTCCTGAAAGACACCGGGGAGCTGTTTTTT; CDR3 protein: CASSPGTAVLKDTGELFF
V gene: TRBV28; J gene: TRBJ2-1; clone size: many; D gene: TRBD2; CDR3 DNA: TGTGCCAGCAGTTTATTTAGCGGGCACTCCTACAATGAGCAGTTCTTC; CDR3 protein: CASSLFSGHSYNEQFF
V gene: TRBV6-5; J gene: TRBJ1-4; clone size: few; D gene: TRBD1; CDR3 DNA: TGTGCCAGCAGTCATACAGGGGCTGGGGATGAAAAACTGTTTTTT; CDR3 protein: CASSHTGAGDEKLFF
V gene: TRBV29-1; J gene: TRBJ2-1; clone size: many; D gene: .; CDR3 DNA: TGCAGCGTTGATAAGCTGGGCTTAGATGAGCAGTTCTTC; CDR3 protein: CSVDKLGLDEQFF
V gene: TRBV12-3/TRBV12-4; J gene: TRBJ2-4; clone size: many; D gene: TRBD2; CDR3 DNA: TGTGCCAGCAGCCTCACGGGGGGGAACATTCAGTACTTC; CDR3 protein: CASSLTGGNIQYF